These 31 T cell receptor beta chains were all obtained from the same sample, sequenced in a study of blood T cell repertoires in COVID-19. Produced via immunoSEQ multiplex PCR; TCRdb's table is partial and in-frame only. This sample has approximately 100,000 clones; more than 75% occur once, and the top ten carry 2% to 2.5%. The sequenced sample was peripheral blood. The source of these receptors is a human donor in a cohort sampled during active COVID-19.

The chain links TRBV20-1 to TRBJ2-7; weak D call: TRBD1 (6 bases). The CDR3 totals 10 residues. Germline values: CDR1 DFQATT, CDR2 SNEGSKA (reference sequence). The germline V and J ends were trimmed by 5 bases and 6 bases, with 8 bases remaining between them. The DNA for the CDR3 is TGCAGTGCTTGGGACACCGAGCAGTACTTC. Amino acid sequence: CSAWDTEQYF.

The J gene is TRBJ1-2, the V gene TRBV19, with TRBD1 identical over 7 bases. The CDR3 sequence is 13 residues long. Per the germline V gene, CDR1 is LNHDA and CDR2 is SQIVND (reference sequence). The V segment lost 7 bases and the J segment 6 bases; nucleotides outside the gene matches: 8. CDR3 sequence reads: CASTLVDRNGYTF. For the CDR3, the DNA is TGTGCCAGTACCCTAGTGGACAGGAATGGCTACACCTTC.

This clone is a singleton in its sample. CDR3 in amino acids: CASSEGGASTDTQYF. CDR3 nucleotide sequence: TGCGCCAGCAGTGAAGGGGGCGCAAGCACAGATACGCAGTATTTT. The J gene is TRBJ2-3, the V gene TRBV10-1; TRBD1 agrees at 7 bases. Germline CDR1 is WNHNN and CDR2 is SYGVQD (reference sequence). With V trimmed by 3 bases and J by 0 bases, 3 bases remained unmatched. The length of the CDR3 is 15 residues.

The chain links TRBV28 to TRBJ2-3, with a tentative D call TRBD1 (6 bases). CDR1 and CDR2 from the germline V gene are MDHEN and SYDVKM. CDR3 size: 15 residues. The V gene lost 5 bases and the J gene lost 6 bases, with 18 bases spanning the gap. CDR3 coding DNA: TGTGCCAGCAGTGCGGACAAAGGACAGTGGGATACGCAGTATTTT. Protein: CASSADKGQWDTQYF.

This clone was counted between two and nine times. The chain employs TRBV7-9 and TRBJ1-5; TRBD1 matches at 11 bases. J lost 4 bases, V lost 5 bases, and 7 bases had no gene match. Germline CDR1 SEHNR, CDR2 FQNEAQ (reference sequence). The CDR3 has 16 amino acids. CDR3 residues: CASSASGTGGNQPQHF. CDR3 sequence (DNA): TGTGCCAGCAGCGCCTCCGGGACAGGGGGAAATCAGCCCCAGCATTTT.

V usage is TRBV5-4 and J usage is TRBJ2-3; tentatively, D is TRBD1 (6 bases). The germline V and J ends were trimmed by 0 bases and 1 base, with 9 bases remaining between them. Germline V gives CDR1 SGHNT, CDR2 YYREEE (reference sequence). The CDR3 covers 15 residues. CDR3 sequence: CASSLEPGGTDTQYF. DNA of the CDR3: TGTGCCAGCAGCTTGGAGCCAGGGGGCACAGATACGCAGTATTTT. The full variable domain, its missing parts supplied by reference TRBV5-4 and TRBJ2-3, is ETGVTQSPTHLIKTRGQQVTLRCSSQSGHNTVSWYQQALGQGPQFIFQYYREEENGRGNFPPRFSGLQFPNYSSELNVNALELDDSALYLCASSLEPGGTDTQYFGPGTRLTVL.

The chain is built from TRBV6-6 and TRBJ1-1; TRBD1 might be the D (6 bases). V was pared by 2 bases and J by 3 bases, with 10 bases between. This CDR3 comprises 14 residues. Germline CDR1 MNHNY, CDR2 SVGAGI (reference sequence). CDR3 residues: CASSYRQGYTEAFF. The CDR3 DNA reads as TGTGCCAGCAGTTACCGTCAGGGGTACACTGAAGCTTTCTTT.

This rearrangement joins TRBV7-2 to TRBJ2-5; 10 nucleotides agree with TRBD2. Trimming removed 3 bases from V and 7 bases from J; junction bases left unmatched: 8. The CDR3 has 15 residues. Germline CDR1 is SGHTA and CDR2 is FQGNSA. DNA for the CDR3: TGTGCCAGCAGCTTTGGAGCGGGGGGGCCGGTGACCCAGTACTTC. It codes for CASSFGAGGPVTQYF.

The rearrangement uses TRBV30 and TRBJ2-3, with 7 bases identical to TRBD2. V trimming: 4 bases; J trimming: 4 bases; junction bases outside the gene matches: 11. Germline V lookup: CDR1 GTSNPN, CDR2 SVGIG (reference sequence). This CDR3 has 15 residues. In DNA form, the CDR3 reads TGTGCCTGGAACAAGCGCGGGAGTTTGGCAGATACGCAGTATTTT. As protein: CAWNKRGSLADTQYF.

This CDR3 is CASSLLASGGLAKNIQYF. In DNA, the CDR3 is TGTGCCAGCAGTTTATTGGCTAGCGGGGGACTAGCCAAAAACATTCAGTACTTC. This sequence joins TRBV28 and TRBJ2-4, with 10 positions matching TRBD2. The ends lost 1 base at V and 0 bases at J; junction bases unmatched: 6. Germline V gives CDR1 MDHEN, CDR2 SYDVKM. The CDR3 runs to 18 residues.

This clone was counted only a few times. The gene calls are TRBV7-2 and TRBJ2-2; D is ambiguous. This CDR3 has 15 amino acids. Trimming took 5 bases from V and 1 from J, leaving 11 bases between them. Germline-derived CDR1 and CDR2 are SGHTA and FQGNSA. The CDR3 spells CASSPSSGNTGELFF. CDR3 DNA: TGTGCCAGCAGCCCGTCGTCCGGGAACACCGGGGAGCTGTTTTTT. Full variable domain (remainder filled in from reference TRBV7-2 and TRBJ2-2): GAGVSQSPSNKVTEKGKDVELRCDPISGHTALYWYRQSLGQGLEFLIYFQGNSAPDKSGLPSDRFSAERTGGSVSTLTIQRTQQEDSAVYLCASSPSSGNTGELFFGEGSRLTVL.

The chain combines TRBV5-4 with TRBJ1-1; 8 bases are a match to TRBD1. Germline CDR1 reads SGHNT; CDR2 reads YYREEE (reference sequence). The junction had 3 bases not matched to a gene; V was cut back by 0 bases and J by 8 bases. There are 13 residues in the CDR3. CDR3 sequence reads: CASSLVGDREAFF. CDR3 bases: TGTGCCAGCAGCTTGGTAGGGGACAGGGAAGCTTTCTTT.

As DNA, the CDR3 is TGTGCCAGCAGAACCCAGGGTATCTACACTGAAGCTTTCTTT. It is translated as CASRTQGIYTEAFF. This chain connects TRBV27 to TRBJ1-1; D may be TRBD1 (5 bases). The V gene's germline CDR1 is MNHEY and CDR2 SMNVEV (reference sequence). This CDR3 has 14 amino acids. Trimming took off 6 bases at V and 3 bases at J, with 14 bases between the two ends.

The chain uses TRBV4-2 and TRBJ2-7; D call uncertain. V was pared by 0 bases and J by 3 bases, with 30 bases between. Per the germline V gene, CDR1 is LGHNA and CDR2 is YNFKEQ. CDR3 length equals 21 residues. The CDR3 is CASSQDPPAFSGGKTDYEQYF. For the CDR3, the DNA is TGTGCCAGCAGCCAAGACCCTCCGGCCTTTTCCGGCGGAAAGACGGACTACGAGCAGTACTTC.

The rearrangement uses TRBV19 and TRBJ1-4; no clear D. CDR1 LNHDA and CDR2 SQIVND come from the germline V gene (reference sequence). The CDR3 contains 15 residues. The germline V and J ends were trimmed by 5 bases and 5 bases, with 15 bases remaining between them. CDR3 residues: CASSPDEGWNEKLFF. CDR3 coding DNA: TGTGCCAGTAGTCCGGACGAGGGTTGGAATGAAAAACTGTTTTTT.

The genes are TRBV2 and TRBJ2-3; 7 bases match TRBD2. V shed 8 bases, J shed 2 bases, and the junction held 10 bases outside the gene matches. The CDR3 has 15 amino acids. Germline CDR1 reads SNHLY; CDR2 reads FYNNEI. The chain's CDR3 is CASARASGTTDTQYF. CDR3 nucleotides: TGTGCCAGCGCTCGGGCTAGCGGAACCACAGATACGCAGTATTTT.

The chain links TRBV6-4 to TRBJ1-1, with a tentative D call TRBD1 (5 bases). Looked up from germline, CDR1 is MRHNA and CDR2 is SNTAGT. This CDR3 contains 13 residues. The V end was cut by 6 bases, the J end by 4 bases, with 12 bases between. The CDR3 DNA reads as TGTGCCAGCAGCCCCCGGCAGGGCACTGAAGCTTTCTTT. This translates into CASSPRQGTEAFF.

This clone was counted once. The chain is built from TRBV10-3 and TRBJ1-6; D unclear. Germline assignment: CDR1 ENHRY and CDR2 SYGVKD. The V and J ends lost 6 bases and 5 bases respectively, with 14 bases between them. The CDR3 extends over 15 amino acids. The CDR3 nucleotides are TGTGCCATCAGCCGCGAGGGCTCTAATAATTCACCCCTCCACTTT. It specifies CAISREGSNNSPLHF.

This chain uses TRBV6-5 with TRBJ2-7, with TRBD2 matching 9 bases. V dropped 2 bases and J dropped 4; count of bases not matched to a gene: 6. The germline V gene has CDR1 MNHEY and CDR2 SVGAGI. This CDR3 is built from 15 residues. The CDR3 spells CASSYRPAGGYEQYF. In nucleotides, the CDR3 is TGTGCCAGCAGTTACCGGCCAGCGGGGGGATACGAGCAGTACTTC.

The chain joins TRBV5-4 to TRBJ2-1; possibly TRBD1 for D (6 bases). Germline V gives CDR1 SGHNT, CDR2 YYREEE (reference sequence). The CDR3 consists of 18 residues. The V gene lost 4 bases and the J gene lost 3 bases, with 23 bases spanning the gap. The DNA of the CDR3 is TGTGCCAGCAGCCCCGACCCTATCCCCCTGGACAGCTACAATGAGCAGTTCTTC. Translated, it gives CASSPDPIPLDSYNEQFF. The entire variable domain, with the rest obtained from reference TRBV5-4 and TRBJ2-1, is as follows: ETGVTQSPTHLIKTRGQQVTLRCSSQSGHNTVSWYQQALGQGPQFIFQYYREEENGRGNFPPRFSGLQFPNYSSELNVNALELDDSALYLCASSPDPIPLDSYNEQFFGPGTRLTVL.

This chain joins TRBV5-5 and TRBJ2-3; D is undetermined. Germline CDR1 SGHKS, CDR2 YYEKEE (reference sequence). V lost 1 base and J 2 bases, leaving 11 bases between the germline ends. The CDR3 has 15 residues. CDR3 protein: CASSLRGEITDTQYF. The CDR3 DNA follows: TGTGCCAGCAGCTTGCGAGGCGAGATCACAGATACGCAGTATTTT.

The chain employs TRBV28 and TRBJ2-3; possible D gene TRBD2, 6 bases. V lost 11 bases to trimming and J lost 4 bases, with 13 bases between them. This CDR3 region has 12 residues. Per germline, CDR1 MDHEN and CDR2 SYDVKM. CDR3: CACGEGADTQYF. CDR3 nucleotide sequence: TGTGCCTGCGGGGAAGGCGCAGATACGCAGTATTTT.

This clone has a single count. The rearrangement uses TRBV6-2 or TRBV6-3 and TRBJ2-5; 7 nucleotides agree with TRBD2. Germline CDR1 is MNHEY and CDR2 is SVGEGT. This CDR3 has 15 amino acids. The V segment lost 5 bases and the J segment 2 bases; nucleotides outside the gene matches: 8. The CDR3 coding sequence is TGTGCCAGCAGTCGTGCCACTAGCGCTCAAGAGACCCAGTACTTC. The encoded protein is CASSRATSAQETQYF.

V and J are TRBV24-1 and TRBJ2-4, with D possibly TRBD2 on 5 matching bases. Per germline, CDR1 KGHDR and CDR2 SFDVKD. The ends were cut back, 3 bases at V and 2 bases at J, with 19 bases in the middle. The CDR3 loop spans 18 amino acids. CDR3 amino acids: CATSDPNKRLSTKNIQYF. The DNA for the CDR3 is TGTGCCACCAGTGATCCCAATAAACGACTATCGACCAAAAACATTCAGTACTTC.

This chain connects TRBV2 to TRBJ1-4, with 7 bases fitting TRBD1. CDR1 and CDR2 (germline): SNHLY, FYNNEI. CDR3 size: 14 residues. V shed 3 bases, J shed 8 bases, and the junction held 6 bases outside the gene matches. The CDR3 sequence is CASSEAGQLEKLFF. CDR3 DNA sequence: TGTGCCAGCAGTGAGGCGGGACAGCTAGAAAAACTGTTTTTT.

This sequence joins TRBV7-9 and TRBJ2-1; 12 positions agree with TRBD1. The CDR3 runs to 16 residues. V was clipped by 5 bases and J by 6 bases; unmatched bases: 8. Per the germline V gene, CDR1 is SEHNR and CDR2 is FQNEAQ (reference sequence). The CDR3 DNA is TGTGCCAGCAGCCTACCACGGGACAGGGGGCTCAATGAGCAGTTCTTC. It codes for CASSLPRDRGLNEQFF.

The chain couples TRBV5-6 to TRBJ2-4, with 7 bases lining up with TRBD1. The germline gives CDR1 SGHDT, CDR2 YYEEEE. CDR3 length: 14 residues. V shed 1 base and J 8 bases; nucleotides not matched to a gene: 6. The CDR3 sequence is CASSLTGVGDIQYF. CDR3 DNA: TGTGCCAGCAGCTTGACAGGGGTGGGAGACATTCAGTACTTC.

This clone was observed a single time. This rearrangement joins TRBV11-3 to TRBJ2-1, with D tentatively TRBD1 (5 bases). CDR3 length: 14 amino acids. CDR1 is SGHNT, CDR2 YENEEA, per germline. Trimming left V 5 bases short and J 4 bases short, with 12 bases between. The CDR3 DNA sequence: TGTGCCAGCAGCGGGCTGGACACTTACAATGAGCAGTTCTTC. It codes for CASSGLDTYNEQFF.

The chain employs TRBV7-2 and TRBJ2-3, with TRBD1 matching over 7 bases. CDR3 length equals 14 residues. J gave up 3 bases and V 5 bases, and 5 bases lay outside the gene matches. Germline V gives CDR1 SGHTA, CDR2 FQGNSA. CDR3 bases: TGTGCCAGCAGCCCACAACAGGGGACAGATACGCAGTATTTT. Protein sequence: CASSPQQGTDTQYF.

The rearrangement uses TRBV20-1 and TRBJ2-1; D call uncertain. The germline V gene encodes CDR1 DFQATT and CDR2 SNEGSKA (reference sequence). V shed 0 bases and J shed 7 bases, with 4 bases lying between them. This CDR3 comprises 11 residues. In DNA, the CDR3 is TGCAGTGCTAGAGATATTAATGAGCAGTTCTTC. The encoded protein is CSARDINEQFF.

The gene calls are TRBV12-5 and TRBJ2-2, with a possible D match to TRBD1 (8 bases). Trimming stripped 6 bases from V and 2 bases from J, with 19 bases between. The CDR3 sequence is 17 residues long. Germline CDR1 and CDR2: LGHNT and FRNRAP. The CDR3 is CASGRDRGLYNTGELFF. The CDR3 DNA is TGTGCTAGTGGCCGTGACAGGGGACTATATAACACCGGGGAGCTGTTTTTT.